The rows below give T cell receptor beta chains drawn from one sample of a study of blood T cell repertoires in COVID-19. Some clones are missing from TCRdb's copy, which holds only in-frame ones; the method was immunoSEQ multiplex PCR. The data contain roughly 500,000 clones, approximately 85% of them singletons. Input material: peripheral blood. The receptors were sampled from a human donor in a cohort sampled during active COVID-19. The CDR3 runs from the conserved cysteine through the conserved F or W. Fields, in order: clone size, CDR3 length, D gene, V gene, J gene, CDR3 protein, CDR3 DNA. The D gene is left open where the match is weak. Clone size is stated in some rows and not others, as once, few, many or a class when expanded.

clone_size: .
cdr3_length: 15
d_call: TRBD1
v_call: TRBV2
j_call: TRBJ2-4
cdr3_aa: CASRAGTGPQNIQYF
cdr3_nt: TGTGCCAGCAGGGCGGGGACAGGGCCTCAGAACATTCAGTACTTC

clone_size: .
cdr3_length: 15
d_call: .
v_call: TRBV5-1
j_call: TRBJ1-4
cdr3_aa: CASSLGGSTNEKLFF
cdr3_nt: TGCGCCAGCAGCTTGGGCGGATCAACTAATGAAAAACTGTTTTTT

clone_size: .
cdr3_length: 15
d_call: TRBD2
v_call: TRBV7-9
j_call: TRBJ2-2
cdr3_aa: CASSLVAGATGELFF
cdr3_nt: TGTGCCAGCAGCTTAGTAGCGGGTGCCACCGGGGAGCTGTTTTTT

clone_size: .
cdr3_length: 17
d_call: TRBD1
v_call: TRBV7-9
j_call: TRBJ1-2
cdr3_aa: CASKNYGTGDSDYGYTF
cdr3_nt: TGTGCCAGCAAGAATTACGGGACAGGGGATTCCGACTATGGCTACACCTTC

clone_size: .
cdr3_length: 15
d_call: TRBD1
v_call: TRBV18
j_call: TRBJ2-3
cdr3_aa: CASSLGGTGEDTQYF
cdr3_nt: TGTGCCAGCTCACTAGGAGGCACAGGGGAGGATACGCAGTATTTT

clone_size: .
cdr3_length: 14
d_call: TRBD1
v_call: TRBV6-5
j_call: TRBJ1-5
cdr3_aa: CASTPDRNNQPQHF
cdr3_nt: TGTGCCAGCACCCCGGACAGGAACAATCAGCCCCAGCATTTT

clone_size: .
cdr3_length: 15
d_call: .
v_call: TRBV2
j_call: TRBJ2-7
cdr3_aa: CASSEARGVSHEQYF
cdr3_nt: TGTGCCAGCAGTGAAGCCCGTGGAGTCTCCCACGAGCAGTACTTC

clone_size: .
cdr3_length: 16
d_call: .
v_call: TRBV7-8
j_call: TRBJ1-5
cdr3_aa: CASSLASGPLNQPQHF
cdr3_nt: TGTGCCAGCAGCTTAGCTTCAGGGCCCTTGAATCAGCCCCAGCATTTT

clone_size: .
cdr3_length: 13
d_call: .
v_call: TRBV7-2
j_call: TRBJ1-5
cdr3_aa: CASSLEPHQPQHF
cdr3_nt: TGTGCCAGCAGCTTAGAGCCTCATCAGCCCCAGCATTTT

clone_size: .
cdr3_length: 14
d_call: .
v_call: TRBV3-1/TRBV3-2
j_call: TRBJ2-1
cdr3_aa: CASSQGGTDTLGFF
cdr3_nt: TGTGCCAGCAGCCAAGGGGGAACGGACACACTCGGGTTCTTC

clone_size: .
cdr3_length: 12
d_call: TRBD1
v_call: TRBV29-1
j_call: TRBJ1-2
cdr3_aa: CSATPGQGSYTF
cdr3_nt: TGCAGCGCCACACCGGGACAGGGAAGCTACACCTTC

clone_size: .
cdr3_length: 13
d_call: .
v_call: TRBV7-3
j_call: TRBJ2-2
cdr3_aa: CASSFGGTGELFF
cdr3_nt: TGTGCCAGCAGCTTCGGAGGCACCGGGGAGCTGTTTTTT

clone_size: once
cdr3_length: 16
d_call: TRBD1
v_call: TRBV5-5
j_call: TRBJ1-4
cdr3_aa: CATSQGAMGTNEKLFF
cdr3_nt: TGTGCCACATCACAGGGGGCGATGGGGACTAATGAAAAACTGTTTTTT

clone_size: .
cdr3_length: 16
d_call: TRBD2
v_call: TRBV5-6
j_call: TRBJ2-3
cdr3_aa: CASSFGIAGGPDTQYF
cdr3_nt: TGTGCCAGCAGCTTCGGAATAGCGGGAGGCCCAGATACGCAGTATTTT

clone_size: .
cdr3_length: 16
d_call: .
v_call: TRBV5-1
j_call: TRBJ2-1
cdr3_aa: CASTRLDWGVYNEQFF
cdr3_nt: TGCGCCAGCACCCGACTAGATTGGGGGGTATACAATGAGCAGTTCTTC

clone_size: .
cdr3_length: 14
d_call: .
v_call: TRBV30
j_call: TRBJ1-4
cdr3_aa: CAWSQGGIGEKLFF
cdr3_nt: TGTGCCTGGTCACAAGGGGGTATCGGTGAAAAACTGTTTTTT

clone_size: .
cdr3_length: 19
d_call: .
v_call: TRBV5-1
j_call: TRBJ2-6
cdr3_aa: CASSFVPLLTGSGANVLTF
cdr3_nt: TGCGCCAGCAGTTTTGTGCCCCTACTCACAGGTTCTGGGGCCAACGTCCTGACTTTC

clone_size: .
cdr3_length: 15
d_call: .
v_call: TRBV28
j_call: TRBJ2-7
cdr3_aa: CASTPPRTGSYEQYF
cdr3_nt: TGTGCCAGCACCCCCCCCCGGACTGGCTCCTACGAGCAGTACTTC

clone_size: .
cdr3_length: 14
d_call: TRBD2
v_call: TRBV10-3
j_call: TRBJ2-7
cdr3_aa: CAISVAGGLYEQYF
cdr3_nt: TGTGCCATCAGTGTAGCGGGAGGGCTCTACGAGCAGTACTTC

clone_size: .
cdr3_length: 13
d_call: .
v_call: TRBV14
j_call: TRBJ1-2
cdr3_aa: CASSPGGIYGYTF
cdr3_nt: TGTGCCAGCAGCCCTGGGGGGATCTATGGCTACACCTTC

clone_size: .
cdr3_length: 16
d_call: .
v_call: TRBV7-6
j_call: TRBJ2-7
cdr3_aa: CASSLGAPHSSYEQYF
cdr3_nt: TGTGCCAGCAGCTTAGGGGCCCCCCACAGCTCCTACGAGCAGTACTTC

clone_size: once
cdr3_length: 16
d_call: TRBD1
v_call: TRBV5-4
j_call: TRBJ1-1
cdr3_aa: CASSFFRDRVFSEAFF
cdr3_nt: TGTGCCAGCAGCTTTTTCCGGGACAGGGTATTTTCTGAAGCTTTCTTT

clone_size: .
cdr3_length: 14
d_call: .
v_call: TRBV19
j_call: TRBJ1-1
cdr3_aa: CASKFATTNTEAFF
cdr3_nt: TGTGCCAGTAAGTTCGCGACAACGAACACTGAAGCTTTCTTT

clone_size: .
cdr3_length: 18
d_call: TRBD1
v_call: TRBV19
j_call: TRBJ1-4
cdr3_aa: CATSTTGVFFGTNEKLFF
cdr3_nt: TGTGCCACCTCCACAACAGGGGTCTTCTTTGGAACTAATGAAAAACTGTTTTTT

clone_size: .
cdr3_length: 14
d_call: .
v_call: TRBV2
j_call: TRBJ2-5
cdr3_aa: CASRETVNTETQYF
cdr3_nt: TGTGCCAGCAGGGAGACAGTCAATACAGAGACCCAGTACTTC

clone_size: once
cdr3_length: 13
d_call: .
v_call: TRBV25-1
j_call: TRBJ1-3
cdr3_aa: CASSAFSGNTIYF
cdr3_nt: TGTGCCAGCAGTGCCTTCTCTGGAAACACCATATATTTT

clone_size: once
cdr3_length: 14
d_call: TRBD1
v_call: TRBV6-5
j_call: TRBJ1-4
cdr3_aa: CASSWEQGYEKLFF
cdr3_nt: TGTGCCAGCAGTTGGGAACAGGGGTATGAAAAACTGTTTTTT

clone_size: .
cdr3_length: 12
d_call: .
v_call: TRBV30
j_call: TRBJ1-6
cdr3_aa: CAWSVQGLALHF
cdr3_nt: TGTGCCTGGAGTGTACAGGGTCTAGCCCTCCACTTT

clone_size: .
cdr3_length: 15
d_call: .
v_call: TRBV5-4
j_call: TRBJ2-5
cdr3_aa: CASSLEQGLGETQYF
cdr3_nt: TGTGCCAGCAGCTTGGAGCAGGGGTTGGGAGAGACCCAGTACTTC

clone_size: .
cdr3_length: 15
d_call: TRBD2
v_call: TRBV2
j_call: TRBJ2-1
cdr3_aa: CASSESSGSSGEQFF
cdr3_nt: TGTGCCAGCAGTGAAAGTAGCGGGAGTTCCGGTGAGCAGTTCTTC

clone_size: .
cdr3_length: 18
d_call: TRBD2
v_call: TRBV19
j_call: TRBJ2-3
cdr3_aa: CASSIRTYRAGVADTQYF
cdr3_nt: TGTGCCAGTAGTATTCGTACTTATAGGGCGGGAGTGGCAGATACGCAGTATTTT

clone_size: few
cdr3_length: 16
d_call: TRBD1
v_call: TRBV2
j_call: TRBJ1-2
cdr3_aa: CASSPLGQGTNYGYTF
cdr3_nt: TGTGCCAGCAGTCCCCTAGGACAGGGGACTAACTATGGCTACACCTTC